This TCR beta chain was recorded in a study of blood T cell repertoires in COVID-19. As for the study in general: Sources were T cells, B-cell-depleted T cells, or PBMCs; the material itself was cDNA or gDNA.

Authors' analysis steps: Amplified reference gene primers provided the basis for estimating nucleated cell counts. The table came from immunoSEQ multiplex PCR; TCRdb's copy has only in-frame clones and leaves some out. The V and J calls and the clone size are those of that table, but D and trimming were determined from the DNA. The data show about 81,000 clones, around 80% seen once. The V gene lost 2 bases and the J gene lost 3 bases, with 10 bases spanning the gap. This CDR3 has 14 amino acids. The germline V gene encodes CDR1 SGHAT and CDR2 FQNNGV. The sequence derives from a human donor in a cohort sampled during active COVID-19. Sequencing was done on a sample of peripheral blood. This chain uses TRBV11-2 with TRBJ1-1; no clear D gene. The CDR3 nucleotides are TGTGCCAGCAGCTTACGAGTCGCGGACACTGAAGCTTTCTTT. Translating gives CASSLRVADTEAFF.